Here is one TCR beta chain with its context. The antigen is not known. This entry is derived from a study of radiotherapy plus CTLA-4 blockade in lung cancer. About the study: Disease control was present in more than 30% of patients, and objective responses in approximately 18%.

Study-wide findings and caveats: Among blood TCR repertoires after radiotherapy plus ipilimumab, tumor-derived clones expanded.

Generated by immunoSEQ multiplex PCR, the TCRdb table keeps only in-frame clones and is missing some. The profile shows nearly 95,000 clones, roughly 80% of them singletons. The V end was cut by 4 bases, the J end by 8 bases, with 11 bases between. This CDR3 contains 12 residues. Looked up from germline, CDR1 is MNHNS and CDR2 is SASEGT. Lung cancer patients with chemo-refractory metastatic non-small-cell disease were given focal radiation plus CTLA-4 blockade with ipilimumab. The gene calls are TRBV6-1 and TRBJ1-2; D gene uncertain. This receptor was obtained from a human donor with non-small cell lung cancer that progressed on radiotherapy plus ipilimumab. The sample here was peripheral blood, taken from a patient treated with radiotherapy plus ipilimumab. CDR3 DNA sequence: TGTGCCAGCAGTGCGGGCTGGGAGGGCTACACCTTC. Its protein product is CASSAGWEGYTF.